The next 5 T cell receptor beta chains were all read from a single sample in a study of shared clonotypes between healthy human individuals. Assay used: immunoSEQ multiplex PCR; TCRdb lists only in-frame clones, some missing. The table shows 2 million to 2.5 million clones, with approximately 95% occurring only once. Sequenced sample: naive CD4+ T cells from PBMCs. Subset given: CD45RA+ positively selected. Every receptor here comes from a man younger than 35 in good health. Some clones in this sample may be carry-over from other donors' samples.

The rearrangement joins TRBV7-3 to TRBJ2-1; TRBD2 matches 7 bases. The CDR3 has 15 amino acids. Losses at the gene ends were 4 bases for V and 7 bases for J; bases not matched to a gene: 10. CDR1 and CDR2 from the germline V gene are SGHTA and FQGTGA. The CDR3 region is CASSSGSSGGNEQFF. The CDR3, as DNA: TGTGCCAGCAGCTCCGGATCTAGCGGAGGGAATGAGCAGTTCTTC.

The chain recombines TRBV15 with TRBJ1-3; D remains unclear. V was cut by 1 base and J by 0 bases, with 7 bases left in between. The CDR3 is made up of 15 amino acids. CDR1 and CDR2 (germline): LNHNV, YYDKDF (reference sequence). The CDR3 is CATSRVGSSGNTIYF. As DNA, the CDR3 is TGTGCCACCAGCAGAGTCGGCAGCTCTGGAAACACCATATATTTT.

This chain joins TRBV6-6 and TRBJ2-5; D assignment may be TRBD1 or TRBD2 (6 bases each). Trimming removed 2 bases from V and 1 base from J, with 11 bases in between. Looked up from germline, CDR1 is MNHNY and CDR2 is SVGAGI (reference sequence). The CDR3 is made up of 15 amino acids. This CDR3 reads CASSYDGGPQETQYF. The CDR3 nucleotides read TGTGCCAGCAGTTACGACGGGGGCCCCCAAGAGACCCAGTACTTC.

This clone was seen only once. This sequence joins TRBV5-1 and TRBJ2-5; 7 bases align to TRBD2. The CDR3 extends over 14 amino acids. Germline loops: CDR1 SGHRS, CDR2 YFSETQ. V trimming: 4 bases; J trimming: 4 bases; junction bases outside the gene matches: 7. The CDR3 bases are TGCGCCAGCAGCCCCCCGGGGGGATTAGAGACCCAGTACTTC. Protein: CASSPPGGLETQYF.

A remark on this clone: At one end the junction does not follow the germline gene, possibly because of a read error. The V call is TRBV25-1, the J call TRBJ2-7, with D perhaps assigned TRBD1 or TRBD2 (5 bases each). This CDR3 comprises 15 residues. Germline values: CDR1 MGHDK, CDR2 SYGVNS. CDR3 residues: CASSELGTVSCEQYF. In nucleotides, the CDR3 is TGTGCCAGCAGTGAATTGGGGACCGTGTCCTGCGAGCAGTACTTC.